Described below is a single T cell receptor beta chain sequence and its context. The target antigen is unknown. The entry originates in a study of T cell responses to AZD1222 COVID-19 vaccine. Study-wide points: Repertoire sampling was restricted to post-peak T cell response timepoints. Donors, mostly white British, included more females; clonal diversity was possibly underestimated. Spike-spanning, vaccine-associated CD4 TCRs were dominant at 160-218 and 743-854. The study reported that nearly half of spike-specific TCRs target unmutated variant regions.

The repertoire was sequenced with immunoSEQ multiplex PCR; TCRdb's copy has only in-frame clones and lacks some. Of some 110,000 clones in the sample, more than 85% were seen once. J lost 2 bases, V lost 4 bases, and 3 bases had no gene match. Per the germline V gene, CDR1 is SGHTA and CDR2 is FQGTGA. There are 14 residues in the CDR3. This rearrangement joins TRBV7-3 to TRBJ2-5; 8 nucleotides match TRBD1. The sequence derives from an adult in good health. The sequences come from peripheral blood, collected on day 0 of AZD1222 vaccination. CDR3 sequence: CASSYTGGQETQYF. Written as DNA, the CDR3 is TGTGCCAGCAGCTACACAGGGGGGCAAGAGACCCAGTACTTC. The full variable domain, its missing parts supplied by reference TRBV7-3 and TRBJ2-5, is GAGVSQTPSNKVTEKGKYVELRCDPISGHTALYWYRQSLGQGPEFLIYFQGTGAADDSGLPNDRFFAVRPEGSVSTLKIQRTERGDSAVYLCASSYTGGQETQYFGPGTRLLVL.